The entry below gives a single T cell receptor (beta chain) sequence along with its context. As yet, its antigen is unknown. Sequencing used immunoSEQ multiplex PCR; TCRdb keeps in-frame clones, though not all of them. The sample lists about 52,000 clones; roughly 77% were seen once. The source of the sample is a study of PD-L1 blockade in urothelial cancer. About the research overall: The researchers analyzed blood 3 weeks (second dose) and 6 weeks after treatment start. Blood samples had a median of approximately 150,000 T cells, just under 85,000 unique TCRs, and clonality 0.08 to 0.09.

This CDR3 is 15 amino acids long. CDR1 SEHNR and CDR2 FQNEAQ come from the germline V gene (reference sequence). V lost 1 base to trimming and J lost 3 bases, with 12 bases between them. General observations from the study: TCR clonality was measured in pretreatment peripheral blood. Clonality below the median predicted better survival.

The genes are TRBV7-9 and TRBJ1-1; a possible D gene is TRBD1 (6 bases). The TCR was taken from a man between 65 and 85 years old with urothelial cancer. The sequences come from PBMCs, collected around atezolizumab (anti-PD-L1) treatment. CDR3 coding DNA: TGTGCCAGCAGCTTAGTACAGGGTGGTGACACTGAAGCTTTCTTT. Translation gives CASSLVQGGDTEAFF.